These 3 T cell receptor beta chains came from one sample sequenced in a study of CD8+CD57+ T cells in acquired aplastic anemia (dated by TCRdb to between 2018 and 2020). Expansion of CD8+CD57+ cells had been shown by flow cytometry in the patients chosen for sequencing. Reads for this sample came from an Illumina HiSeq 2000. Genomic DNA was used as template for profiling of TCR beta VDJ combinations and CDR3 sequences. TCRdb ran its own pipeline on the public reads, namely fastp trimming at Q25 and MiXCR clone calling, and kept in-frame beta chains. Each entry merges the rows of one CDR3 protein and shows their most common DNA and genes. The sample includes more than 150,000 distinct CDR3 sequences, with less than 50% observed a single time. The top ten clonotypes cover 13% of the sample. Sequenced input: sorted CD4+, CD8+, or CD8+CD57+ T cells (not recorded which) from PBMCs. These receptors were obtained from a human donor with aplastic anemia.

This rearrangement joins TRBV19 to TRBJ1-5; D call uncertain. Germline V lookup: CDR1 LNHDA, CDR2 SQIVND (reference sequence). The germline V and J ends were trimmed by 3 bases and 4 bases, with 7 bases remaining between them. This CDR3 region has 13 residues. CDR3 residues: CASSIDGNQPQHF. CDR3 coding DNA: TGTGCCAGTAGTATCGACGGGAATCAGCCCCAGCATTTT.

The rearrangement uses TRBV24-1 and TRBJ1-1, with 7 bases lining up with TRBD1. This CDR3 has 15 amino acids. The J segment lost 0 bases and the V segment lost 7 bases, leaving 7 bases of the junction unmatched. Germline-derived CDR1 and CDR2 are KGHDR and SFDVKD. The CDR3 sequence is CATSAGQSMNTEAFF. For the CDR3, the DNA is TGTGCCACCAGCGCGGGACAGTCCATGAACACTGAAGCTTTCTTT.

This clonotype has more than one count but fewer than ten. The CDR3 loop reads CASSFEGKLHEQYF. In DNA form, the CDR3 reads TGTGCCAGCAGCTTCGAAGGGAAGCTTCACGAGCAGTACTTC. The chain couples TRBV7-9 to TRBJ2-7; no definite D call. Germline V gene lookup returns CDR1 SEHNR and CDR2 FQNEAQ (reference sequence). The V end was cut by 3 bases, the J end by 5 bases, with 14 bases between. CDR3 length: 14 amino acids.